Sequencing of this T cell receptor beta chain was carried out in a study of T cells in Graves' hyperthyroidism and ophthalmopathy. At the level of the study: Sampling of peripheral blood happened at initial diagnosis, prior to any treatment.

The V gene lost 3 bases and the J gene lost 7 bases, with 12 bases spanning the gap. Per the germline V gene, CDR1 is MDHEN and CDR2 is SYDVKM. This CDR3 region has 13 residues. This clonotype was seen ten or more times. From RNA transcripts, TCR beta CDR3 regions were amplified. First-round RT-PCR with HTBI primers amplified the TCR CDR3 region. TCRdb redid the calling of the multiplex PCR reads with MiXCR, one entry per CDR3 protein. The sample records around 240,000 distinct CDR3 sequences, less than 20% being singletons. The sequence was obtained from a woman younger than 30 with Graves' ophthalmopathy. The specimen was blood. The V and J genes are TRBV28 and TRBJ1-2; TRBD1 might be the D (5 bases). The CDR3 nucleotides are TGTGCCAGCAGTTTCCGCAGGGTGGCTGGCTACACCTTC. Protein product: CASSFRRVAGYTF.